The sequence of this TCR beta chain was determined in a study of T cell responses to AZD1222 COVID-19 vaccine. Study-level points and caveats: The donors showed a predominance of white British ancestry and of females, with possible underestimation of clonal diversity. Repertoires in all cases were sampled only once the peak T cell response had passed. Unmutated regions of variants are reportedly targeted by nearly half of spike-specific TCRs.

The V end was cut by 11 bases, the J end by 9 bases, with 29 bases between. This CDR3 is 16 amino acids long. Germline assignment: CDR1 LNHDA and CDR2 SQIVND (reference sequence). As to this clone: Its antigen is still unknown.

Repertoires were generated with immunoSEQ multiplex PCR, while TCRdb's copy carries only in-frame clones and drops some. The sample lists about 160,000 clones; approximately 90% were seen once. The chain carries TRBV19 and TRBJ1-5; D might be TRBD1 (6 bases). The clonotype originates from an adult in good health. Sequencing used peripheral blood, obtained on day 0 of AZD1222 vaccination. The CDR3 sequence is CAAGVQGMLGKMPQHF. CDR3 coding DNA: TGTGCCGCAGGAGTACAGGGTATGTTGGGGAAAATGCCCCAGCATTTT. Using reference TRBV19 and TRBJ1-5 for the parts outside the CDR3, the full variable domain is DGGITQSPKYLFRKEGQNVTLSCEQNLNHDAMYWYRQDPGQGLRLIYYSQIVNDFQKGDIAEGYSVSREKKESFPLTVTSAQKNPTAFYLCAAGVQGMLGKMPQHFGDGTRLSIL.